This T cell receptor beta chain emerged from a study of shared clonotypes between healthy human individuals. Partitioning of CD4+ cells yielded a CD45RA+ naive subset and a CD45RA-negative memory subset. A remark on this clone: The antigen is undetermined.

General study findings and limits: Expectations were that clonotype sharing among donors would be affected by sequencing depth. The naive CD4 repertoires of a few donors were compared, and approximately 5% of clonotypes were shared.

Sequencing used immunoSEQ multiplex PCR; TCRdb keeps in-frame clones, though not all of them. The table lists about 1,500,000 clones, around 95% of them singletons. Germline V gene data show CDR1 as SGDLS and CDR2 as YYNGEE. The V segment lost 4 bases and the J segment 0 bases; nucleotides outside the gene matches: 6. The CDR3 has 15 amino acids. The V call is TRBV9, the J call TRBJ1-1, with TRBD1 matching 7 bases. This sequence originates from a man in his thirties or forties in good health. Material for sequencing was naive CD4+ T cells sorted from blood. Noted subset: CD45RA+ positively selected. In DNA, the CDR3 is TGTGCCAGCAGCCTCGGGACAGCCTTGAACACTGAAGCTTTCTTT. It encodes CASSLGTALNTEAFF.